This T cell receptor (beta chain) was found in a study of tumor-infiltrating lymphocytes in primary liver carcinoma. Both RNA and DNA were isolated together from roughly 20-30 mg of bulk tissue that had not been sorted. Histology found more than 80% viable tumor cells per sample. TCR beta cDNA was made from roughly 450 ng total RNA with a constant-region primer. Three nested multiplex PCR rounds of slightly modified ARM-PCR generated TCR beta libraries. The study ran its first two PCR rounds for roughly 11 cycles each, using TRBV1-TRBV30 forward primers and a C-beta reverse primer. TCRdb re-derived calls from the multiplex PCR reads in MiXCR, one entry per CDR3 protein. The sample carries 50,000 to 70,000 distinct CDR3 sequences, over 65% recorded once. A note on this clonotype: An end of the junction differs from the germline gene, which may be a read error.

The CDR3 runs to 17 residues. The germline V gene has CDR1 WNHNN and CDR2 SYGVQD (reference sequence). The chain links TRBV10-1 to TRBJ2-2, with D possibly matching TRBD1 (6 bases). The sequence came from a man aged 35-49 years with primary liver carcinoma and hepatitis B virus infection. Sequenced sample: liver tumor tissue from sampling region 2. Noted subset: tumor region T2, inferior pole. In nucleotides, the CDR3 is TGCGCCAGCAGTGAGTCGAGGACAGAGGCGAACATCGGGGAGCTGTTTTTT. This sequence encodes CASSESRTEANIGELFF.